The sequence of this T cell receptor (beta chain) was determined in a study of T cells in Graves' hyperthyroidism and ophthalmopathy. RNA transcripts were the template for amplifying TCR beta CDR3 regions. A first-round RT-PCR of the TCR CDR3 used the HTBI primer set. TCRdb reprocessed the multiplex PCR reads via MiXCR and lists one record per CDR3 protein. Here the sample spans fewer than 350,000 distinct CDR3 sequences, roughly 14% being singletons. Study-level results: Separation of ophthalmopathy from stable hyperthyroidism was achieved by a 13 V-J model.

The CDR3 spans 16 residues. Germline CDR1 ENHRY, CDR2 SYGVKD. Trimming cost V 8 bases and J 2 bases; bases outside gene matches: 10. Reasons for excluding patients were uncontrolled infection, other autoimmune disease, pregnancy or lactation. This clonotype was recorded at least ten times. As yet, its antigen is unknown. The chain employs TRBV10-3 and TRBJ2-3; 10 bases are a match to TRBD2. The sequence was collected from a woman aged 25 to 39 with Graves' hyperthyroidism that later progressed to Graves' ophthalmopathy. Input material: blood. This CDR3 reads CAIFDPSGRTTDTQYF. In DNA form, the CDR3 reads TGTGCCATCTTCGACCCTAGCGGGAGAACCACAGATACGCAGTATTTT.